This TCR beta chain derives from a study of blood T cell repertoires in COVID-19 (dated by TCRdb to 2019 to 2021). Concerning the study at large: Collaborator samples came from the United States, Italy and Spain and covered acute and convalescent phases of COVID-19. Where available, HLA class I and class II types were taken from metadata supplied by the sample provider and were not determined by assay-based typing. A de-identified subject ID, COVID-19 status, age in years and sex were almost always included in the sample metadata. The repertoires were released in a freely available public database intended as a resource for research on the immune response to SARS-CoV-2. Subjects who had been exposed to COVID-19, were actively infected with it, or had recovered from it provided the deeply sampled blood TCRbeta repertoires that made up the dataset. The samples were drawn from two sources: the first 160 participants of the ongoing ImmuneRACE study, and 1,200 or so subjects contributed by 6 global collaborators. The material from the prospective study consisted of cDNA or gDNA derived from T cells, B-cell-depleted T cells, or PBMCs. Broader findings and caveats from the paper: How much clinical and demographic metadata was included differed by source and by participant, and the metadata was provided uncurated.

This clone was detected only once. It lacks a known antigen. No much larger clone exists at a distance of one base, and base qualities are not known. CDR1 and CDR2, looked up from the germline V gene, are SGHDT and YYEEEE. From the cysteine up to the phenylalanine, the CDR3 has a length of 13 residues. Left in the record is the CDR3 DNA by itself, 39 bases read in frame from the first base. The V and J ends are trimmed by 5 bases and 0 bases, leaving 8 bases between them. TCRbeta CDR3 regions were amplified from genomic DNA using the immunoSEQ Assay, a bias-controlled multiplex PCR. In the original analysis: Nucleated cell counts per sample were estimated from amplification of reference gene primers within the assay. To quantify the absolute abundance of each unique TCRbeta CDR3 rearrangement, sequence reads were collapsed and filtered. For each sample, productive Simpson clonality was calculated as the square root of Simpson's diversity index over productive rearrangements. TCRdb retrieved this table from immuneACCESS and kept in-frame rearrangements only. Not all clones are present; in checked studies, unresolved V genes account for under half, and no reason is known for the remainder. That table furnishes V, J and clone size, whereas the DNA furnished D and trimming. This sample is represented by 45,000 to 50,000 clones; about nine tenths of them were singletons. The ten top clones hold less than 3% of the sample.

One collaborating source in Seattle enrolled patients during active infection and followed them longitudinally through the course of disease. Collaborating institutions collected whole blood in K2EDTA tubes following their own protocols. Collaborator samples were shipped for TCRbeta analysis as frozen whole blood, isolated PBMCs, or DNA extracted from either sample type. This sequence was found in an elderly woman with COVID-19, enrolled during active disease. Recombination linked TRBV5-6 to TRBJ1-1, with the D segment identity uncertain. The sample consisted of peripheral blood. In nucleotide form, the sequence is TGTGCCAGCAGTCTTTATATGAACACTGAAGCTTTCTTT. Translated, it reads CASSLYMNTEAFF.